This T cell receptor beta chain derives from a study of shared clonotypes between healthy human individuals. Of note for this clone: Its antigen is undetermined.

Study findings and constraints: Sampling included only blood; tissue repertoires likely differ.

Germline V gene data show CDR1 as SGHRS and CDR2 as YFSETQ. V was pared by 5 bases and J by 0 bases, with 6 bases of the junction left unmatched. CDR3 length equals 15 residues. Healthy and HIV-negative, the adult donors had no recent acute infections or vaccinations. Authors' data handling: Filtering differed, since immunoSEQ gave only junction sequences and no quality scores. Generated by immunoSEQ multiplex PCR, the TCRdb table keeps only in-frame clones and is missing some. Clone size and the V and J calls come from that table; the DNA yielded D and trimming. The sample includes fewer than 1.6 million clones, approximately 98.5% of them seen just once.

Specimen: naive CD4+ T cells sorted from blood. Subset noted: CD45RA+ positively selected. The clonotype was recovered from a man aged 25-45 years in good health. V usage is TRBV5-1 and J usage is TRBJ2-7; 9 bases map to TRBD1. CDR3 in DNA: TGCGCCAGCAGTTCAGACAGGGGGGGCTCCTACGAGCAGTACTTC. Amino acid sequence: CASSSDRGGSYEQYF.